These 32 T cell receptor beta chains were all obtained from the same sample, sequenced in a study of blood T cell repertoires in COVID-19 (dated by TCRdb to 2018 to 2020). Receptors were amplified or captured by the immunoSEQ multiplex PCR assay. TCRdb mirrors the immuneACCESS table, restricted to in-frame sequences. Some clones are absent from its copies; in checked studies, under half trace to an unresolved V gene, and the reason for the others is unknown. Recorded for this sample are about 180,000 clones; approximately 89% of them occurred a single time. Jointly, the top ten make up around 2.5% of the sample. Sequenced input: peripheral blood. The receptors stem from a man aged 35-49 years with active or convalescent COVID-19.

The rearrangement links TRBV5-5 to TRBJ2-6; D unclear. Germline CDR1 SGHKS, CDR2 YYEKEE (reference sequence). V was cut by 7 bases and J by 3 bases, with 11 bases left in between. The length of the CDR3 is 14 residues. In DNA, the CDR3 is TGTGCCAGCTCTCCCCACGGTGGGGCCAACGTCCTGACTTTC. Encoded protein: CASSPHGGANVLTF.

This clone was seen just once. The V call is TRBV15, the J call TRBJ1-5; D gene ambiguous. The germline gives CDR1 LNHNV, CDR2 YYDKDF (reference sequence). The CDR3 covers 15 residues. V gave up 2 bases and J gave up 0 bases, with 8 bases separating them. The DNA of the CDR3 is TGTGCCACCAGCAGACAACCAGGTAGCAATCAGCCCCAGCATTTT. Its translation is CATSRQPGSNQPQHF.

This sequence joins TRBV28 and TRBJ1-3, with a weak D call TRBD1 (6 bases). V lost 4 bases, J lost 1 base, and 11 bases lay in between. There are 15 residues in the CDR3. The germline gives CDR1 MDHEN, CDR2 SYDVKM. The CDR3 spells CASSSLGGSGNTIYF. The DNA for the CDR3 is TGTGCCAGCAGTTCCCTAGGGGGTTCTGGAAACACCATATATTTT.

The gene calls are TRBV5-1 and TRBJ1-1, with TRBD1 as a possible D gene (5 bases). Trimming removed 0 bases from V and 3 bases from J, with 12 bases in between. The germline V gene encodes CDR1 SGHRS and CDR2 YFSETQ. The CDR3 has 15 residues. The CDR3 DNA follows: TGCGCCAGCAGCTTGGGTCCGGGGGTTGACACTGAAGCTTTCTTT. It yields the protein CASSLGPGVDTEAFF.

This clone has only one observation. The chain is built from TRBV6-4 and TRBJ2-1, with 8 bases matching TRBD2. V was clipped by 0 bases and J by 2 bases; unmatched bases: 6. The CDR3 is 17 amino acids. Germline CDR1 MRHNA, CDR2 SNTAGT. CDR3 amino acids: CASSDSGGGTPYNEQFF. DNA of the CDR3: TGTGCCAGCAGTGACTCCGGCGGGGGGACGCCCTACAATGAGCAGTTCTTC.

The genes are TRBV2 and TRBJ1-2; 7 nucleotides match TRBD1. Trimming took 3 bases from V and 1 from J; bases not matched to a gene: 11. Germline V gene sequence: CDR1 SNHLY, CDR2 FYNNEI. This CDR3 spans 17 amino acids. The DNA for the CDR3 is TGTGCCAGCAGTGAGATTGCCCAGGGGGACCATAACTATGGCTACACCTTC. This gives the protein CASSEIAQGDHNYGYTF.

This clone was observed a single time. J is TRBJ1-6 and V is TRBV5-6; D not resolved. CDR1 SGHDT and CDR2 YYEEEE come from the germline V gene. The CDR3 is made up of 12 amino acids. V lost 2 bases and J lost 7, with 4 bases in between. The CDR3 protein is CASSFINSPLHF. CDR3 nucleotides: TGTGCCAGCAGCTTCATCAATTCACCCCTCCACTTT.

This chain connects TRBV10-2 to TRBJ1-1; D unresolved. This CDR3 is built from 14 residues. The V and J ends lost 6 bases and 0 bases respectively, with 11 bases between them. Germline CDR1 WSHSY, CDR2 SAAADI. CDR3 DNA sequence: TGCGCCAGCAGAGGACTGGGGATGAACACTGAAGCTTTCTTT. It encodes CASRGLGMNTEAFF.

The chain employs TRBV6-4 and TRBJ1-1; D remains ambiguous. The germline V gene encodes CDR1 MRHNA and CDR2 SNTAGT. The CDR3 runs 14 residues. V was trimmed by 5 bases and J by 1 base, leaving 11 bases between them. The CDR3 nucleotides are TGTGCCAGCAGTCCTTCTCCGGGGAACACTGAAGCTTTCTTT. It encodes CASSPSPGNTEAFF.

The V gene is TRBV5-4, the J gene TRBJ2-3; TRBD2 matches at 8 bases. The CDR3 sequence is 16 residues long. CDR1 SGHNT and CDR2 YYREEE come from the germline V gene (reference sequence). V dropped 2 bases and J dropped 4; count of bases not matched to a gene: 9. CDR3 DNA: TGTGCCAGCAGCTTATCCGGGGGGGCTGTTTCAGATACGCAGTATTTT. This codes for CASSLSGGAVSDTQYF.

In nucleotides, the CDR3 is TGTGCCAGCAGTCCGGGACTAGCGAACTTCTACGAGCAGTACTTC. Protein: CASSPGLANFYEQYF. V gene TRBV6-5 combines with J gene TRBJ2-7, with 10 bases that match TRBD2. V lost 5 bases and J lost 3; bases outside the gene matches: 7. Germline V gene lookup returns CDR1 MNHEY and CDR2 SVGAGI. This CDR3 has 15 residues.

In this sample, this clone turned up once. The rearrangement joins TRBV21-1 to TRBJ1-6. TRBV21-1 constitutes a pseudogene. This CDR3 is 16 amino acids long. This CDR3 reads CASSKEEGSYNSPLHF. CDR3 DNA sequence: TGTGCCAGCAGCAAAGAAGAGGGCTCCTATAATTCACCCCTCCACTTT.

The rearrangement links TRBV27 to TRBJ2-2, with D unclear. Germline loops: CDR1 MNHEY, CDR2 SMNVEV (reference sequence). The V and J ends lost 0 bases and 2 bases respectively, with 7 bases between them. The CDR3 spans 15 residues. CDR3 sequence: CASSLSQFNTGELFF. DNA of the CDR3: TGTGCCAGCAGTTTATCACAGTTTAACACCGGGGAGCTGTTTTTT.

J is TRBJ1-1 and V is TRBV29-1; no clear D. Germline assignment: CDR1 SQVTM and CDR2 ANQGSEA. The CDR3 is made up of 14 amino acids. Between the trimmed V and J ends, which lost 1 base and 0 bases, there was a span of 9 bases. CDR3 coding DNA: TGCAGCGTTGAAGTGGCGCGGATGAACACTGAAGCTTTCTTT. This codes for CSVEVARMNTEAFF.

The rearrangement uses TRBV11-2 and TRBJ1-2, with 10 bases matching TRBD1. This CDR3 comprises 17 residues. In germline, CDR1 is SGHAT, CDR2 FQNNGV. V was pared by 3 bases and J by 0 bases, with 7 bases of the junction left unmatched. CDR3: CASSFAPGTGANYGYTF. The CDR3 bases are TGTGCCAGCAGCTTTGCCCCTGGGACAGGGGCTAACTATGGCTACACCTTC.

This clone was picked up one time. This rearrangement joins TRBV30 to TRBJ1-1; D might be TRBD1 (5 bases). CDR3 length: 11 residues. From germline, CDR1 is GTSNPN and CDR2 SVGIG (reference sequence). The CDR3 loop is CGGTGYTEAFF. The CDR3 coding sequence is TGTGGCGGGACGGGATACACTGAAGCTTTCTTT.

The chain employs TRBV14 and TRBJ1-6; perhaps TRBD1 as D (5 bases). CDR1 SGHDN and CDR2 FVKESK come from the germline V gene. CDR3 length equals 15 residues. The germline V and J ends were trimmed by 0 bases and 11 bases, with 14 bases remaining between them. This CDR3 reads CASSQDGAGTAPLHF. The CDR3 DNA reads TGTGCCAGCAGCCAAGATGGGGCCGGAACGGCACCCCTCCACTTT.

The chain joins TRBV2 to TRBJ1-6, with D perhaps TRBD1 (5 bases). Looked up from germline, CDR1 is SNHLY and CDR2 is FYNNEI. This CDR3 is 15 amino acids long. V dropped 6 bases and J dropped 5 bases, with 14 bases sitting between them. The CDR3 protein is CASRGPTINNSPLHF. The DNA for the CDR3 is TGTGCCAGCAGGGGGCCTACGATAAATAATTCACCCCTCCACTTT. The full variable domain, with the rest looked up from reference TRBV2 and TRBJ1-6, is EPEVTQTPSHQVTQMGQEVILRCVPISNHLYFYWYRQILGQKVEFLVSFYNNEISEKSEIFDDQFSVERPDGSNFTLKIRSTKLEDSAMYFCASRGPTINNSPLHFGNGTRLTVT.

This clone occurred a few times. CDR3 DNA sequence: TGCGCCAGCAGCTTGGACGGCGGAACGCCTGAAGCTTTCTTT. As protein: CASSLDGGTPEAFF. The rearrangement links TRBV5-1 to TRBJ1-1; D gene ambiguous. This CDR3 region has 14 residues. The V gene lost 0 bases and the J gene lost 6 bases, with 12 bases spanning the gap. Looked up from germline, CDR1 is SGHRS and CDR2 is YFSETQ.

The chain recombines TRBV30 with TRBJ1-2; D is unresolved. CDR1 is GTSNPN and CDR2 is SVGIG in the germline V gene (reference sequence). The V and J ends lost 1 base and 8 bases respectively, with 5 bases between them. The CDR3 consists of 10 residues. CDR3 nucleotide sequence: TGTGCCTGGAGTGGCGAAGGCTACACCTTC. Protein sequence: CAWSGEGYTF.

J is TRBJ1-1 and V is TRBV6-1, with D perhaps matching TRBD1 (6 bases). Germline lookup yields CDR1 MNHNS and CDR2 SASEGT. Deletions cut 2 bases from V and 5 bases from J, with 21 bases between. CDR3 length: 17 residues. As DNA, the CDR3 is TGTGCCAGCAGTGAAACTCTGGGACATCACGGCAGGACTGAAGCTTTCTTT. Encoded protein: CASSETLGHHGRTEAFF.

A single count supports this clone. The chain joins TRBV6-5 to TRBJ1-5, with 7 bases matching TRBD1. The junction had 8 bases not matched to a gene; V was cut back by 6 bases and J by 6 bases. There are 14 residues in the CDR3. The germline V gene encodes CDR1 MNHEY and CDR2 SVGAGI. The chain's CDR3 is CASRLDRTFQPQHF. CDR3 nucleotides: TGTGCCAGCAGACTGGACAGGACCTTTCAGCCCCAGCATTTT.

The V and J genes are TRBV27 and TRBJ2-1, with a tentative D call TRBD2 (7 bases). In germline, CDR1 is MNHEY, CDR2 SMNVEV (reference sequence). The CDR3 is 16 residues long. V was cut by 6 bases and J by 2 bases, with 17 bases left in between. The CDR3 nucleotides read TGTGCCAGCAGGATGACTAGCAGGGGAGCCTACAATGAGCAGTTCTTC. Residues: CASRMTSRGAYNEQFF.

This clone was observed a single time. This CDR3 is CASTLTGSRTEAFF. DNA for the CDR3: TGTGCCAGCACCTTAACAGGGTCCCGCACTGAAGCTTTCTTT. The chain has TRBV28 and TRBJ1-1; TRBD1 is a possible D gene (6 bases). The CDR3 contains 14 residues. The V end was cut by 7 bases, the J end by 4 bases, with 16 bases between. The germline V gene has CDR1 MDHEN and CDR2 SYDVKM. Filled out from reference TRBV28 and TRBJ1-1, the complete variable domain reads DVKVTQSSRYLVKRTGEKVFLECVQDMDHENMFWYRQDPGLGLRLIYFSYDVKMKEKGDIPEGYSVSREKKERFSLILESASTNQTSMYLCASTLTGSRTEAFFGQGTRLTVV.

V gene TRBV9 combines with J gene TRBJ1-1, with TRBD1 as a possible D gene (6 bases). CDR3 length: 13 residues. The ends were cut back, 2 bases at V and 7 bases at J, with 12 bases in the middle. Germline CDR1 is SGDLS and CDR2 is YYNGEE. CDR3 nucleotide sequence: TGTGCCAGCAGCGTGCAACAGGGCCTTGAAGCTTTCTTT. Residues: CASSVQQGLEAFF.

The sample holds a few counts of this clone. The rearrangement uses TRBV11-2 and TRBJ1-2; D call uncertain. Looked up from germline, CDR1 is SGHAT and CDR2 is FQNNGV. V was cut by 1 base and J by 2 bases, with 5 bases left in between. The CDR3 is 13 residues long. CDR3 protein: CASSLGRNYGYTF. The CDR3 DNA follows: TGTGCCAGCAGCTTAGGCCGGAACTATGGCTACACCTTC.

The chain carries TRBV20-1 and TRBJ1-2; TRBD1 agrees at 8 bases. After removal of 6 bases from V and 8 bases from J, the junction contained 5 bases not matched to a gene. The CDR3 has 11 residues. CDR1 and CDR2 from the germline V gene are DFQATT and SNEGSKA (reference sequence). This chain's CDR3 is CSARQGLGYTF. Written as DNA, the CDR3 is TGCAGTGCAAGACAGGGGCTCGGCTACACCTTC.

V and J are TRBV29-1 and TRBJ1-1; no firm D call. Germline values: CDR1 SQVTM, CDR2 ANQGSEA. V lost 6 bases to trimming and J lost 10 bases, with 18 bases between them. The CDR3 has 12 residues. CDR3 coding DNA: TGCAGCGTCCTAAATCTTACCTCCGGAGCTTTCTTT. This codes for CSVLNLTSGAFF.

This sequence joins TRBV6-4 and TRBJ2-2, with TRBD1 as a possible D gene (5 bases). V lost 0 bases, J lost 7 bases, and 9 bases lay in between. This CDR3 has 14 amino acids. In germline, CDR1 is MRHNA, CDR2 SNTAGT. The CDR3 loop reads CASSDSGAGGELFF. The CDR3 bases are TGTGCCAGCAGTGACTCAGGGGCCGGCGGGGAGCTGTTTTTT.

A note on this clone: Other nucleotide sequences in the sample specify the same CDR3. The chain recombines TRBV5-1 with TRBJ1-4, with 8 bases aligning to TRBD1. The CDR3 is made up of 14 amino acids. CDR1 and CDR2 (germline): SGHRS, YFSETQ. V lost 4 bases to trimming and J lost 5 bases; unmatched junction nucleotides: 4. CDR3 sequence reads: CASSPTGGNEKLFF. In DNA, the CDR3 is TGCGCCAGCAGCCCCACAGGGGGGAATGAAAAACTGTTTTTT. Supplemented by reference TRBV5-1 and TRBJ1-4, the full variable domain reads KAGVTQTPRYLIKTRGQQVTLSCSPISGHRSVSWYQQTPGQGLQFLFEYFSETQRNKGNFPGRFSGRQFSNSRSEMNVSTLELGDSALYLCASSPTGGNEKLFFGSGTQLSVL.

This clone was counted a single time. The chain links TRBV11-2 to TRBJ2-1; a weak D match, TRBD1 (8 bases). The V gene's germline CDR1 is SGHAT and CDR2 FQNNGV. This CDR3 has 15 residues. V was shortened by 7 bases and J by 4 bases, with 17 bases between the two germline ends. The CDR3 coding sequence is TGTGCCAGCACCCCCACAGGGGGGGGGTACAATGAGCAGTTCTTC. This sequence encodes CASTPTGGGYNEQFF.

This clone was observed a handful of times. This chain uses TRBV6-6 with TRBJ1-1; D is unresolved. V dropped 4 bases and J dropped 6 bases, with 21 bases sitting between them. This CDR3 has 16 amino acids. CDR1 and CDR2 from the germline V gene are MNHNY and SVGAGI (reference sequence). CDR3 in DNA: TGTGCCAGCAGTTCGTCCGGACTGCGAAAAAACGCTGAAGCTTTCTTT. It codes for CASSSSGLRKNAEAFF.